This T cell receptor (beta chain) was captured in a study of blood T cell repertoires in COVID-19. Using immunoSEQ multiplex PCR, the repertoire was profiled, and TCRdb retains in-frame clones only, with some absent. The table records hundreds of thousands of clones, about 88% of them present only once. This CDR3 spans 13 amino acids. The V and J ends lost 4 bases and 0 bases respectively, with 4 bases between them. Sequenced: PBMCs or T cells enriched from blood (not recorded which). V and J are TRBV12-3 or TRBV12-4 and TRBJ1-5; no clear D gene. The TCR originated in an older woman in a cohort exposed to, infected with or recovered from COVID-19 (not recorded which). CDR3 sequence (DNA): TGTGCCAGCAGTTCAGATAGCAATCAGCCCCAGCATTTT. It specifies CASSSDSNQPQHF.